The 13 T cell receptor beta chains below come from one sample, sequenced in a study of vaccination effects on CD4 cells after COVID-19 (dated by TCRdb to about 2022). In the ViraFEST assay, PBMC were stimulated with viral peptide pools, and antigen-specific CD4+ T cell clonotypes were then identified by expansion using TCR sequencing. After around 11 days of culture, CD4+ T cells were isolated with the EasySep CD4+ T cell isolation kit. The absence of prior SARS-CoV-2 infection in healthy vaccine recipients was confirmed by negative nucleocapsid antibodies before and after vaccination. Libraries were constructed by the immunoSEQ multiplex PCR assay. This is the immuneACCESS table as TCRdb keeps it, with only in-frame sequences that have V and J called. A part of the clones is gone; compared with another copy, unresolved V genes explain less than half, and the rest is unexplained. Counted in this sample were tens of thousands of clones; roughly 76% of them appeared once. The ten biggest clones cover 5% of the sample.

No antigen has been identified for these receptors. The input for sequencing was CD4+ T cells from PBMCs cultured with SARS-CoV-2 spike peptides, taken before COVID-19 vaccination. The cell subset or site label here, explained by the study, means: SARS-CoV-2 spike overlapping peptide pool stimulation. The receptors derive from a human donor who received a COVID-19 vaccine.

V gene TRBV5-1 combines with J gene TRBJ1-3, with D unresolved. The CDR3 spans 17 residues. Trimming shortened V by 2 bases and J by 0 bases, and 15 bases separated the two germline ends. Germline loops: CDR1 SGHRS, CDR2 YFSETQ. The DNA for the CDR3 is TGCGCCAGCAGCTTACGCGCCGGGGAACTCTCTGGAAACACCATATATTTT. It encodes CASSLRAGELSGNTIYF.

J is TRBJ1-1 and V is TRBV6-1; D remains unclear. With 3 bases removed from V and 0 bases from J, the gap between germline ends came to 5 bases. This CDR3 region has 13 residues. Germline values: CDR1 MNHNS, CDR2 SASEGT. The CDR3 reads CASSEVLNTEAFF. The CDR3 DNA sequence: TGTGCCAGCAGTGAGGTGTTGAACACTGAAGCTTTCTTT.

The V call is TRBV7-8, the J call TRBJ2-1, with D possibly called TRBD1 or TRBD2 (5 bases each). With 4 bases removed from V and 0 bases from J, the gap between germline ends came to 10 bases. This CDR3 is built from 15 residues. Per the germline V gene, CDR1 is SGHVS and CDR2 is FQNEAQ. This CDR3 is CASSSGPDSYNEQFF. In nucleotides, the CDR3 is TGTGCCAGCAGCTCGGGACCGGACTCCTACAATGAGCAGTTCTTC.

In its sample, this clone ranks as medium-sized (0.01 to 0.1%). The rearrangement joins TRBV4-1 to TRBJ2-2, with D perhaps TRBD1 (7 bases). Germline CDR1 reads MGHRA; CDR2 reads YSYEKL. V dropped 3 bases and J dropped 6 bases, with 14 bases sitting between them. The CDR3 loop spans 15 amino acids. As DNA, the CDR3 is TGCGCCAGCAGCCATCAGGGGGGCGTTGCCGGGGAGCTGTTTTTT. As protein: CASSHQGGVAGELFF.

The rearrangement uses TRBV10-3 and TRBJ2-1; a possible D gene is TRBD2 (5 bases). The CDR3 is 12 residues long. Germline V CDR1 and CDR2: ENHRY, SYGVKD. V was cut by 6 bases and J by 9 bases, with 12 bases left in between. The CDR3 here is CAISRDAVEQFF. CDR3 nucleotides: TGTGCCATCAGCCGGGATGCCGTTGAGCAGTTCTTC.

The chain carries TRBV19 and TRBJ2-1; tentatively, D is TRBD1 (6 bases). The CDR3 runs to 12 residues. CDR1 and CDR2 (germline): LNHDA, SQIVND (reference sequence). With 6 bases removed from V and 14 bases from J, the gap between germline ends came to 17 bases. The CDR3 bases are TGTGCCAGTAGGGGACCACAGGGATATAAGTTCTTC. Protein sequence: CASRGPQGYKFF.

This clone appeared a few times. This rearrangement joins TRBV6-5 to TRBJ1-2, with TRBD1 as a possible D gene (5 bases). The CDR3 runs 13 residues. Trimming pared 6 bases from V and 5 bases from J, leaving 13 bases between. Germline CDR1 MNHEY, CDR2 SVGAGI. CDR3 amino acids: CASRETAHYGYTF. DNA of the CDR3: TGTGCCAGCAGGGAGACAGCCCATTATGGCTACACCTTC.

The V gene is TRBV11-3, the J gene TRBJ2-1; 8 bases map to TRBD2. The V segment lost 4 bases and the J segment 4 bases; nucleotides outside the gene matches: 12. The germline CDR1 and CDR2 sequences are SGHNT and YENEEA. The CDR3 runs to 17 residues. CDR3 in amino acids: CASSYEASGSSYNEQFF. The CDR3 DNA is TGTGCCAGCAGCTATGAGGCTAGCGGGTCATCATACAATGAGCAGTTCTTC.

The chain couples TRBV5-1 to TRBJ2-2, with 7 positions matching TRBD1. Losses at the gene ends were 2 bases for V and 0 bases for J; bases not matched to a gene: 1. The germline CDR1 and CDR2 sequences are SGHRS and YFSETQ. CDR3 length: 15 residues. CDR3 nucleotide sequence: TGCGCCAGCAGCTTTCAGGGGGCGAACACCGGGGAGCTGTTTTTT. This encodes CASSFQGANTGELFF.

This chain connects TRBV28 to TRBJ1-6; D is unclear. CDR1 is MDHEN and CDR2 is SYDVKM in the germline V gene. V was clipped by 4 bases and J by 10 bases, with 5 bases between them. This CDR3 is 11 amino acids long. This CDR3 is CASSSYSPLHF. CDR3 sequence (DNA): TGTGCCAGCAGTTCTTACTCACCCCTCCACTTT.

This clone has more than one count but fewer than ten. V is TRBV18 and J is TRBJ1-6; D is uncertain. Germline CDR1 reads KGHSH; CDR2 reads LQKENI. The V gene lost 4 bases and the J gene lost 7 bases, with 14 bases spanning the gap. This CDR3 is built from 15 residues. The CDR3: CASSLIVGENSPLHF. The CDR3 coding sequence is TGTGCCAGCTCACTCATAGTTGGGGAGAATTCACCCCTCCACTTT.

The rearrangement links TRBV4-1 to TRBJ2-1; 13 bases are a match to TRBD2. The V segment lost 2 bases and the J segment 5 bases; nucleotides outside the gene matches: 12. Germline V gives CDR1 MGHRA, CDR2 YSYEKL. CDR3 length: 19 amino acids. The CDR3 is CASSQLGLAGKGGHNEQFF. The CDR3 nucleotides read TGCGCCAGCAGCCAATTGGGACTAGCGGGAAAAGGGGGGCACAATGAGCAGTTCTTC.

This sequence joins TRBV6-8 and TRBJ1-3; 8 positions match TRBD1. V lost 8 bases, J lost 6 bases, and 6 bases stayed unmatched. This CDR3 is built from 13 residues. CDR1 MNHGY and CDR2 SAAAGT come from the germline V gene. The CDR3 bases are TGTGCCAGCGGACAGGGAAAGGAAAACACCATATATTTT. Encoded protein: CASGQGKENTIYF.